Below, 6 T cell receptor beta chains from the same sample are listed, as sequenced in a study of metastatic and nonmetastatic thyroid tumors. TCRdb re-analyzed the PCR reads using MiXCR. The sample records about 30,000 clones, just under 25% being singletons. Until they underwent thyroid surgery, no patient had received any treatment. The sequenced material came from blood. These receptors were taken from a female donor with papillary thyroid cancer or a benign thyroid nodule (not recorded which). Some clones in this sample may be carry-over from other donors' samples.

In the case of this clone: Relative to the germline gene, one junction end is altered; a read error may explain this. This sample includes further DNA sequences coding for the same CDR3. The chain has TRBV6-1 and TRBJ2-3; TRBD2 agrees at 12 bases. The CDR3 length is 15 residues. Germline-derived CDR1 and CDR2 are MNHNS and SASEGT. Here the CDR3 reads CASSAGLAGRDTQYF. The CDR3 bases are TGTGCCAGCAGCGCCGGACTAGCGGGAAGGGATACTCAGTATTTT.

This clone has at least ten counts. J is TRBJ2-7 and V is TRBV7-8, with TRBD1 matching over 8 bases. Germline CDR1 SGHVS, CDR2 FQNEAQ. J gave up 7 bases and V 5 bases, and 10 bases lay outside the gene matches. The CDR3 has 14 amino acids. The CDR3 loop is CASSPQGALGEQYF. CDR3 nucleotides: TGTGCCAGCAGCCCTCAGGGGGCTTTGGGGGAGCAGTACTTC.

This clone was detected ten times or more. V gene TRBV19 combines with J gene TRBJ2-7, with TRBD2 identical over 12 bases. The CDR3 covers 14 residues. CDR1 is LNHDA and CDR2 is SQIVND in the germline V gene (reference sequence). V trimming: 5 bases; J trimming: 4 bases; junction bases outside the gene matches: 3. The CDR3 bases are TGTGCCAGTAGTGTTACTAGCGGGAGGTACGAGCAGTACTTC. Its translation: CASSVTSGRYEQYF.

This clone counts as medium-sized. V is TRBV28 and J is TRBJ1-2; the D gene is possibly TRBD1 (6 bases). The V gene lost 4 bases and the J gene lost 6 bases, with 15 bases spanning the gap. This CDR3 is built from 14 residues. CDR1 is MDHEN, CDR2 SYDVKM, per germline. The CDR3 here is CASSYTQGKNGYTF. The DNA for the CDR3 is TGTGCCAGCAGTTACACCCAGGGGAAGAATGGCTACACCTTC.

This clone was observed at least ten times. The chain couples TRBV7-2 to TRBJ2-5; D unresolved. From germline, CDR1 is SGHTA and CDR2 FQGNSA. V dropped 0 bases and J dropped 3 bases, with 5 bases sitting between them. The CDR3 sequence is 13 residues long. The CDR3 region has the DNA TGTGCCAGCAGCTTAGCGTTGAAAGAGACCCAGTACTTC. Its protein product is CASSLALKETQYF.

The rearrangement joins TRBV27 to TRBJ1-1; tentatively, D is TRBD1 (5 bases). Trimming took off 5 bases at V and 4 bases at J, with 14 bases between the two ends. Germline V CDR1 and CDR2: MNHEY, SMNVEV (reference sequence). This CDR3 has 14 residues. The CDR3 sequence: CASSPSWRGTEAFF. In nucleotides, the CDR3 is TGTGCCAGCAGTCCATCATGGAGGGGCACTGAAGCTTTCTTT.